This TCR beta chain was identified in a study of PD-L1 blockade in urothelial cancer. Study context: Patients started atezolizumab in about 2014, 1,200 mg intravenously every 3 weeks. Patients had undergone 0 to 3 prior chemotherapy regimens. Study results and caveats: Tumor-associated clones in blood expanded more at 3 weeks in durable-benefit patients.

Some clones are missing from TCRdb's copy, which holds only in-frame ones; the method was immunoSEQ multiplex PCR. The table shows roughly 50,000 clones, with around 90% occurring only once. The sample's time point: pretreatment peripheral blood. Concerning this clone itself: Its target is unknown.

Germline values: CDR1 SGDLS, CDR2 YYNGEE. Trimming removed 0 bases at V and 4 bases at J, with 11 bases between. The CDR3 has 14 amino acids. This TCR came from a woman aged 60-75 years with urothelial cancer. The sequencing here drew on PBMCs, taken around atezolizumab (anti-PD-L1) treatment. The chain is built from TRBV9 and TRBJ2-7, with D hard to call. DNA of the CDR3: TGTGCCAGCAGCGTAGTTGCTAGTTCGTACGAGCAGTACTTC. This translates into CASSVVASSYEQYF. The full variable domain, with the rest looked up from reference TRBV9 and TRBJ2-7, is DSGVTQTPKHLITATGQRVTLRCSPRSGDLSVYWYQQSLDQGLQFLIQYYNGEERAKGNILERFSAQQFPDLHSELNLSSLELGDSALYFCASSVVASSYEQYFGPGTRLTVT.